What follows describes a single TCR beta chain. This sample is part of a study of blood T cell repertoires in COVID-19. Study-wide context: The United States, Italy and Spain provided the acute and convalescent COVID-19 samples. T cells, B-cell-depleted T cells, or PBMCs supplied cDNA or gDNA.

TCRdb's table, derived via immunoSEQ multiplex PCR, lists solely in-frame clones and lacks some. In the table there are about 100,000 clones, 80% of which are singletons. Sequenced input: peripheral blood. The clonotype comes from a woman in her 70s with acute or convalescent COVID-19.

This CDR3 is CAWSKGFTGQHNYGYTF. The CDR3 DNA sequence: TGTGCCTGGAGTAAGGGATTTACGGGACAGCATAACTATGGCTACACCTTC. The chain links TRBV30 to TRBJ1-2; 7 bases match TRBD1. Germline CDR1 is GTSNPN and CDR2 is SVGIG (reference sequence). The CDR3 runs to 17 residues. The trim removed 2 bases at V and 1 base at J, leaving 13 bases unmatched.